The 30 T cell receptor beta chains listed next were all sequenced from one sample in a study of T cells in localized non-small cell lung cancer. Data came from immunoSEQ multiplex PCR; TCRdb stores just in-frame clones and leaves some out. The data contain about 40,000 clones, more than 85% of them singletons. This material consisted of PBMCs, taken before any cancer treatment. The receptors come from a woman aged 40-69 years with stage II lung adenocarcinoma.

The chain couples TRBV6-4 to TRBJ1-1, with D uncertain. Looked up from germline, CDR1 is MRHNA and CDR2 is SNTAGT. Between the trimmed V and J ends, which lost 4 bases and 4 bases, there was a span of 16 bases. The CDR3 has 15 amino acids. The CDR3 DNA reads TGTGCCAGCAGTGCTGAGTGGGGAGCGGGCACTGAAGCTTTCTTT. It translates to CASSAEWGAGTEAFF.

The chain recombines TRBV7-2 with TRBJ1-1, with D tentatively TRBD1 (5 bases). CDR3 length: 16 amino acids. V shed 5 bases and J shed 1 base, with 17 bases lying between them. The germline V gene has CDR1 SGHTA and CDR2 FQGNSA. The CDR3 sequence is CASSGNRFQGNTEAFF. CDR3 nucleotides: TGTGCCAGCAGCGGAAACAGGTTTCAAGGGAACACTGAAGCTTTCTTT.

The rearrangement uses TRBV14 and TRBJ2-3, with unresolved D. The ends were cut back, 0 bases at V and 2 bases at J, with 9 bases in the middle. The CDR3 has 15 residues. Germline V CDR1 and CDR2: SGHDN, FVKESK. In DNA form, the CDR3 reads TGTGCCAGCAGCCAAGAGCACGGTCCCACAGATACGCAGTATTTT. As protein: CASSQEHGPTDTQYF.

The chain uses TRBV15 and TRBJ2-2; TRBD1 agrees at 8 bases. There are 18 residues in the CDR3. Germline-derived CDR1 and CDR2 are LNHNV and YYDKDF (reference sequence). The V segment lost 0 bases and the J segment 7 bases; nucleotides outside the gene matches: 13. CDR3 DNA sequence: TGTGCCACCAGCAGAGATAGGGCGGCAGGGGGCTCTCACGGGGAGCTGTTTTTT. Amino acid sequence: CATSRDRAAGGSHGELFF.

The chain has TRBV27 and TRBJ1-2; tentative D call: TRBD1 (6 bases). This CDR3 contains 14 residues. The germline V gene encodes CDR1 MNHEY and CDR2 SMNVEV (reference sequence). The ends were cut back, 5 bases at V and 7 bases at J, with 17 bases in the middle. The CDR3 nucleotides are TGTGCCAGCAGTACAGGGATAAAGATAGGTGGCTACACCTTC. Its translation: CASSTGIKIGGYTF.

The chain links TRBV19 to TRBJ1-5; TRBD1 is a possible D gene (6 bases). The germline gives CDR1 LNHDA, CDR2 SQIVND (reference sequence). The CDR3 extends over 16 amino acids. The V end lost 3 bases, the J end lost 0 bases, and 12 bases lay between the germline ends. In nucleotides, the CDR3 is TGTGCCAGTAGTATGGTAAGGGGGTTTAGCAATCAGCCCCAGCATTTT. Protein: CASSMVRGFSNQPQHF.

The chain employs TRBV5-1 and TRBJ1-2, with 8 positions matching TRBD1. The CDR3 loop spans 12 amino acids. The V gene end was trimmed by 4 bases and the J gene end by 9 bases; junction bases not matched to a gene: 5. The germline V gene has CDR1 SGHRS and CDR2 YFSETQ. The CDR3 DNA reads TGCGCCAGCAGCCCCCAGGGGGCTAGCTACACCTTC. Its protein is CASSPQGASYTF.

The count of this clone is one. The V and J genes are TRBV18 and TRBJ2-5; TRBD2 matches at 13 bases. The junction had 16 bases not matched to a gene; V was cut back by 3 bases and J by 6 bases. The germline CDR1 and CDR2 sequences are KGHSH and LQKENI. The CDR3 spans 19 residues. In nucleotides, the CDR3 is TGTGCCAGCTCACCGATTGGGACAGCCTCCGGGACTAGCGGGAAGACCCAGTACTTC. Protein: CASSPIGTASGTSGKTQYF.

The rearrangement joins TRBV7-9 to TRBJ2-7, with D tentatively TRBD1 or TRBD2 (6 bases each). Trimming took off 6 bases at V and 6 bases at J, with 18 bases between the two ends. Germline V gene sequence: CDR1 SEHNR, CDR2 FQNEAQ (reference sequence). This CDR3 is 14 amino acids long. DNA for the CDR3: TGTGCCAGCAGTCCCGGGGGCTCCGCTGTCGAGCAGTACTTC. This codes for CASSPGGSAVEQYF.

This chain uses TRBV19 with TRBJ2-6, with a weak D call TRBD2 (5 bases). The CDR3 covers 12 residues. Germline assignment: CDR1 LNHDA and CDR2 SQIVND (reference sequence). Between the trimmed V and J ends, which lost 5 bases and 13 bases, there was a span of 12 bases. This CDR3 reads CASSPPGGVLTF. CDR3 in DNA: TGTGCCAGTAGTCCCCCCGGCGGGGTCCTGACTTTC.

The chain is built from TRBV29-1 and TRBJ1-5, with a possible D match to TRBD1 (6 bases). The germline V gene encodes CDR1 SQVTM and CDR2 ANQGSEA. The CDR3 is made up of 12 amino acids. Trimming removed 4 bases at V and 6 bases at J, with 10 bases between. The CDR3 here is CSVGDNAQPQHF. In DNA form, the CDR3 reads TGCAGCGTTGGGGACAACGCTCAGCCCCAGCATTTT.

The chain recombines TRBV6-1 with TRBJ2-6; D remains ambiguous. V lost 9 bases, J lost 0 bases, and 12 bases lay in between. The CDR3 is made up of 15 amino acids. Germline V lookup: CDR1 MNHNS, CDR2 SASEGT. The CDR3 DNA sequence: TGTGCCAGTATCGGACGGTACTCTGGGGCCAACGTCCTGACTTTC. As protein: CASIGRYSGANVLTF.

The chain uses TRBV2 and TRBJ2-1, with D unclear. V dropped 6 bases and J dropped 3 bases, with 9 bases sitting between them. Germline CDR1 and CDR2: SNHLY and FYNNEI. This CDR3 spans 13 amino acids. The CDR3 loop is CASSPTIYNEQFF. CDR3 nucleotide sequence: TGTGCCAGCAGCCCCACCATCTACAATGAGCAGTTCTTC.

This rearrangement joins TRBV28 to TRBJ1-1; D is perhaps TRBD1 (6 bases). With 2 bases removed from V and 2 bases from J, the gap between germline ends came to 24 bases. The CDR3 runs to 19 residues. Germline CDR1 and CDR2: MDHEN and SYDVKM. As DNA, the CDR3 is TGTGCCAGCAGTTTAAGGTATAGGACAGACCTGCTACCCAACACTGAAGCTTTCTTT. Its protein product is CASSLRYRTDLLPNTEAFF.

This clone was seen only once. V is TRBV10-3 and J is TRBJ2-1, with 7 bases lining up with TRBD2. Germline V CDR1 and CDR2: ENHRY, SYGVKD. Losses at the gene ends were 3 bases for V and 4 bases for J; bases not matched to a gene: 3. CDR3 length: 14 amino acids. As DNA, the CDR3 is TGTGCCATCAGTGACGGCGGGGGTTACAATGAGCAGTTCTTC. This gives the protein CAISDGGGYNEQFF.

This chain links TRBV6-6 with TRBJ1-3; D is unclear. The CDR3 runs 14 residues. Trimming took 7 bases from V and 1 from J, leaving 11 bases between them. Germline CDR1 reads MNHNY; CDR2 reads SVGAGI (reference sequence). This chain's CDR3 is CASTRSGSGNTIYF. The CDR3, as DNA: TGTGCCAGCACTAGGTCGGGGTCTGGAAACACCATATATTTT.

This chain links TRBV15 with TRBJ1-1; tentative D call: TRBD1 (6 bases). V lost 0 bases, J lost 3 bases, and 14 bases lay in between. The CDR3 consists of 16 residues. CDR1 LNHNV and CDR2 YYDKDF come from the germline V gene (reference sequence). CDR3 sequence (DNA): TGTGCCACCAGCAGAGATCACAGGGTAGGACACACTGAAGCTTTCTTT. Translation: CATSRDHRVGHTEAFF.

This chain uses TRBV9 with TRBJ2-1; D tentatively fits TRBD1 or TRBD2 (5 bases each). CDR1 and CDR2 (germline): SGDLS, YYNGEE. V was pared by 0 bases and J by 5 bases, with 6 bases between. CDR3 length: 13 residues. The CDR3 coding sequence is TGTGCCAGCAGCGTAGGGGACGACAATGAGCAGTTCTTC. Translating it yields CASSVGDDNEQFF.

This clone was seen a few times. The chain couples TRBV6-4 to TRBJ2-7; no clear D. Trimming left V 6 bases short and J 0 bases short, with 12 bases between. Germline V CDR1 and CDR2: MRHNA, SNTAGT. The CDR3 contains 14 residues. CDR3 DNA sequence: TGTGCCAGCAGCCCCTGGGAAAGCTCCTACGAGCAGTACTTC. This sequence encodes CASSPWESSYEQYF.

In DNA, the CDR3 is TGTGCCAGCAGCGTAGAGGGGGGGAGTGAGCAGTTCTTC. It translates to CASSVEGGSEQFF. This chain joins TRBV9 and TRBJ2-1, with D possibly being TRBD2 (7 bases). The V gene lost 0 bases and the J gene lost 9 bases, with 10 bases spanning the gap. The V gene's germline CDR1 is SGDLS and CDR2 YYNGEE. This CDR3 is built from 13 residues.

This clone turned up a few times. Relative to the germline gene, one junction end is altered; a read error may explain this. The rearrangement uses TRBV5-3 and TRBJ2-7, with unresolved D. TRBV5-3 is an ORF, and what it does is uncertain. The CDR3 contains 12 residues. The CDR3 region is CASSLNSYEQYF. As DNA, the CDR3 is TGTGCCAGCAGCTTGAATTCCTACGAGCAGTACTTC.

The V and J genes are TRBV19 and TRBJ1-1; D unresolved. Germline CDR1 is LNHDA and CDR2 is SQIVND (reference sequence). The CDR3 consists of 18 residues. Between the trimmed V and J ends, which lost 1 base and 2 bases, there was a span of 20 bases. CDR3 residues: CASSIVGRGGKRNTEAFF. CDR3 nucleotides: TGTGCCAGTAGTATAGTCGGTCGGGGTGGGAAGAGAAACACTGAAGCTTTCTTT.

The chain joins TRBV7-7 to TRBJ2-2, with 7 bases identical to TRBD1. After removal of 7 bases from V and 4 bases from J, the junction contained 6 bases not matched to a gene. CDR1 and CDR2 (germline): SSHAT, FNYEAQ (reference sequence). The CDR3 contains 14 residues. The CDR3, as DNA: TGTGCCAGCAAAATGGACAGGTCCACCGGGGAGCTGTTTTTT. Residues: CASKMDRSTGELFF.

J is TRBJ1-5 and V is TRBV11-2, with unresolved D. Trimming removed 1 base from V and 2 bases from J, with 9 bases in between. Germline values: CDR1 SGHAT, CDR2 FQNNGV. The CDR3 has 15 residues. The CDR3 region has the DNA TGTGCCAGCAGCTTAGGAACCGGAGGCAATCAGCCCCAGCATTTT. Translation gives CASSLGTGGNQPQHF.

This clone was found a few times. Germline and junction disagree at one end, which may indicate a read error. The chain is built from TRBV28 and TRBJ2-4; no firm D call. CDR1 MDHEN and CDR2 SYDVKM come from the germline V gene. CDR3 length equals 13 residues. The CDR3 bases are TGTGCCAGCAGGCACCAATGGGTAAAGCTCGTGAACTTC. Residues: CASRHQWVKLVNF.

This clone was detected only once. CDR3 loop: CASSYSTESYEQYF. DNA of the CDR3: TGTGCCAGCAGTTACTCGACAGAAAGCTACGAGCAGTACTTC. The chain joins TRBV6-5 to TRBJ2-7; D may be TRBD1 (5 bases). Germline CDR1 reads MNHEY; CDR2 reads SVGAGI. Between the trimmed V and J ends, which lost 0 bases and 3 bases, there was a span of 9 bases. The CDR3 consists of 14 residues.

V and J are TRBV5-6 and TRBJ1-1, with D unresolved. Trimming stripped 1 base from V and 8 bases from J, with 15 bases between. CDR1 SGHDT and CDR2 YYEEEE come from the germline V gene. The CDR3 is 14 residues long. Here the CDR3 reads CASSLQSFNSEAFF. The CDR3 coding sequence is TGTGCCAGCAGCTTGCAATCATTCAACTCCGAAGCTTTCTTT.

This clone was recorded only once. The V and J genes are TRBV25-1 and TRBJ2-3; D perhaps matches TRBD2 (5 bases). The germline V gene encodes CDR1 MGHDK and CDR2 SYGVNS. V was trimmed by 5 bases and J by 4 bases, leaving 10 bases between them. This CDR3 contains 13 residues. The CDR3 DNA is TGTGCCAGCAGTTCAGGCGGGTCAGATACGCAGTATTTT. Amino acids: CASSSGGSDTQYF.

This chain connects TRBV12-1 to TRBJ2-7; the D segment call TRBD1 is taken from the table without a DNA check. TRBV12-1 constitutes a pseudogene. There are 15 residues in the CDR3. The CDR3 region has the DNA TGTGCCAGCAGCTCCCCGGGACAGGGGAAGGACGAGCAGTACTTC. This translates into CASSSPGQGKDEQYF.

The rearrangement links TRBV28 to TRBJ2-7, with 7 bases fitting TRBD1. This CDR3 contains 13 residues. V shed 6 bases and J 1 base; nucleotides not matched to a gene: 3. Germline V gene sequence: CDR1 MDHEN, CDR2 SYDVKM. CDR3 amino acids: CASRRTGSYEQYF. The CDR3 bases are TGTGCCAGCAGGCGGACAGGATCCTACGAGCAGTACTTC.